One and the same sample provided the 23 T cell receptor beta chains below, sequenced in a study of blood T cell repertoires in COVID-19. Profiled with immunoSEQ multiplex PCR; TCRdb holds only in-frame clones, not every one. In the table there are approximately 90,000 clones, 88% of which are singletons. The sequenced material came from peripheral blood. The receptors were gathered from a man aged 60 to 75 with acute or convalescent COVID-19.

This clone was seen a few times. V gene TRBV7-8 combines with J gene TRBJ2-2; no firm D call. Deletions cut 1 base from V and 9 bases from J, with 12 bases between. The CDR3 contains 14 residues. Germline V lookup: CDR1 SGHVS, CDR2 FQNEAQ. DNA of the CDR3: TGTGCCAGCAGCTTAGTTTCGTCCGGGTGGGAGCTGTTTTTT. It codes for CASSLVSSGWELFF.

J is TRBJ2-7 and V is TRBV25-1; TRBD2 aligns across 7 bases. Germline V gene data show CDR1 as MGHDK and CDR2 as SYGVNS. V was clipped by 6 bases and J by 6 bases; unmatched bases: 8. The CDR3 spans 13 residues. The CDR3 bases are TGTGCCAGCAGGTCGGCGGGAGATGTCGAGCAGTACTTC. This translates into CASRSAGDVEQYF.

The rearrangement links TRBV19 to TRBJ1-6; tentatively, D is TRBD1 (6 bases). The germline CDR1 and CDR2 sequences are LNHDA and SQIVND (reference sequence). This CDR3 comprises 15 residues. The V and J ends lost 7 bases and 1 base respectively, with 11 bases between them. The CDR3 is CASNQGGSYNSPLHF. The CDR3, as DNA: TGTGCCAGTAATCAAGGGGGATCCTATAATTCACCCCTCCACTTT.

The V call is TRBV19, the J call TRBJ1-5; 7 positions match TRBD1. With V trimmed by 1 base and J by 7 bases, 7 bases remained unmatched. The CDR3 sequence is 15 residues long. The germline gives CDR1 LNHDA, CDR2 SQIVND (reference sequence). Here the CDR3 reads CASSIVTGVGQPQHF. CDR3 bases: TGTGCCAGTAGTATAGTTACAGGGGTAGGACAGCCCCAGCATTTT.

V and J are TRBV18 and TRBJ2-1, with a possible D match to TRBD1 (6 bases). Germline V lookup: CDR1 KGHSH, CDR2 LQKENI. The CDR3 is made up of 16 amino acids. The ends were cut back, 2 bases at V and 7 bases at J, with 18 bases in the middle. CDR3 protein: CASSPIQGSLGNEQFF. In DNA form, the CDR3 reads TGTGCCAGCTCACCAATACAGGGTTCCCTAGGGAATGAGCAGTTCTTC. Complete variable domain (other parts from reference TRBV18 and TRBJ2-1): NAGVMQNPRHLVRRRGQEARLRCSPMKGHSHVYWYRQLPEEGLKFMVYLQKENIIDESGMPKERFSAEFPKEGPSILRIQQVVRGDSAAYFCASSPIQGSLGNEQFFGPGTRLTVL.

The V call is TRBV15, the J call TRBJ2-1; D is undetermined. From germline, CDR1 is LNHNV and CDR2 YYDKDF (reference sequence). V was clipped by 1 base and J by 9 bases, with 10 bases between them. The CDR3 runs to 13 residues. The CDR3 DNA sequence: TGTGCCACCAGCAGAGCCCCTACTATTGAGCAGTTCTTC. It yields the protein CATSRAPTIEQFF.

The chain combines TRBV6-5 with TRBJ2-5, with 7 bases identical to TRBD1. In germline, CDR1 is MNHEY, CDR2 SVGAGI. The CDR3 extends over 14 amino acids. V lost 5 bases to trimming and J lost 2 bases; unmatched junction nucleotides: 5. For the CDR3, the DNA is TGTGCCAGCAGTCCTAGACAGGGACAAGAGACCCAGTACTTC. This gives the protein CASSPRQGQETQYF.

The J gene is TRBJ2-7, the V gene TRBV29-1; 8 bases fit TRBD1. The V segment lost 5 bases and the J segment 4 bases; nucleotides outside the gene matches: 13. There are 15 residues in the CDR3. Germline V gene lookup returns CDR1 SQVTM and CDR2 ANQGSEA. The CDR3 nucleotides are TGCAGCGTTCTAAGGGGGCAGGGGGCGCGATACGAGCAGTACTTC. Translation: CSVLRGQGARYEQYF.

CDR3 protein: CASSLAARGGTGEQYF. CDR3 coding DNA: TGCGCCAGCAGCTTGGCCGCTAGGGGCGGTACAGGGGAGCAGTACTTC. The rearrangement uses TRBV5-1 and TRBJ2-7; a weak D match, TRBD1 (6 bases). This CDR3 has 16 amino acids. Germline V gene lookup returns CDR1 SGHRS and CDR2 YFSETQ. V was trimmed by 0 bases and J by 7 bases, leaving 20 bases between them.

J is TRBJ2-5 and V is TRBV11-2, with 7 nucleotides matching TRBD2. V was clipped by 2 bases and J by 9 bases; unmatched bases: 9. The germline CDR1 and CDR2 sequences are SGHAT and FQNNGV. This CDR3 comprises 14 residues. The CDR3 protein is CASSLPAGPVAQYF. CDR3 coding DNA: TGTGCCAGCAGCTTACCAGCGGGGCCGGTGGCCCAGTACTTC.

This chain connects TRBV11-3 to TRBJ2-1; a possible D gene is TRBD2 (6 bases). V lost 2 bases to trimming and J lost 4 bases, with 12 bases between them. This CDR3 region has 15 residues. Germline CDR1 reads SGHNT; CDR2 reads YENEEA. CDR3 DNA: TGTGCCAGCAGCTTAAGGGAGGCAAATTACAATGAGCAGTTCTTC. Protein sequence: CASSLREANYNEQFF.

CDR3 sequence: CASSPLLPTTTDSYEQYF. The CDR3 bases are TGTGCCAGCAGTCCGTTGCTCCCTACGACTACCGATTCCTACGAGCAGTACTTC. The V and J genes are TRBV6-2 or TRBV6-3 and TRBJ2-7, with a tentative D call TRBD2 (5 bases). Germline values: CDR1 MNHEY, CDR2 SVGEGT. The CDR3 totals 18 residues. Deletions cut 5 bases from V and 1 base from J, with 24 bases between.

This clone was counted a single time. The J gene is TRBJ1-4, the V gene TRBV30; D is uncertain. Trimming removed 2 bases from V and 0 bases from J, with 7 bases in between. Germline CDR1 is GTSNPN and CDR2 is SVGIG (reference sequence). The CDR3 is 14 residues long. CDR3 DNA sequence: TGTGCCTGGAGTCAGCTAGCAACTAATGAAAAACTGTTTTTT. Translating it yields CAWSQLATNEKLFF.

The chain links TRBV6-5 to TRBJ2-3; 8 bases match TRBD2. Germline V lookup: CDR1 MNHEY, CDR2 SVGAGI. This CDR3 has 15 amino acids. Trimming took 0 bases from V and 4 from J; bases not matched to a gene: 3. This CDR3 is CASSYSRTSSDTQYF. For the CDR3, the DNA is TGTGCCAGCAGTTACTCGAGGACTAGCTCAGATACGCAGTATTTT.

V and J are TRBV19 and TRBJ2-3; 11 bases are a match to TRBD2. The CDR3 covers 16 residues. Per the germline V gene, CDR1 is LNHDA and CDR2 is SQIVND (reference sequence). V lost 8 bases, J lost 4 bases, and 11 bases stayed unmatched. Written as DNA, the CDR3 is TGTGCCAGTTCTACTAGCGGGAGTGGGCGGCCAGATACGCAGTATTTT. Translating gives CASSTSGSGRPDTQYF.

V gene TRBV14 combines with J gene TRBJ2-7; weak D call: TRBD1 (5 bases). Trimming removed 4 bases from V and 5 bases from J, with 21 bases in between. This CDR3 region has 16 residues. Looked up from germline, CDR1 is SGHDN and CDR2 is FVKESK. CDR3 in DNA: TGTGCCAGCAGCCCCCTTCGGCACACAGGTTATGACGAGCAGTACTTC. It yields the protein CASSPLRHTGYDEQYF.

CDR3 region: CASSPAGQGAIGEAFF. CDR3 coding DNA: TGTGCCAGCAGTCCTGCCGGACAGGGGGCAATCGGTGAAGCTTTCTTT. The chain uses TRBV27 and TRBJ1-1; 11 bases align to TRBD1. Trimming removed 5 bases from V and 7 bases from J; junction bases left unmatched: 12. The CDR3 contains 16 residues. CDR1 is MNHEY, CDR2 SMNVEV, per germline (reference sequence).

The CDR3 region is CAWSGGTYNEQFF. The DNA of the CDR3 is TGTGCCTGGAGTGGAGGGACCTACAATGAGCAGTTCTTC. V and J are TRBV30 and TRBJ2-1; maybe TRBD2 (5 bases). This CDR3 contains 13 residues. Germline values: CDR1 GTSNPN, CDR2 SVGIG (reference sequence). Trimming shortened V by 1 base and J by 2 bases, and 6 bases separated the two germline ends.

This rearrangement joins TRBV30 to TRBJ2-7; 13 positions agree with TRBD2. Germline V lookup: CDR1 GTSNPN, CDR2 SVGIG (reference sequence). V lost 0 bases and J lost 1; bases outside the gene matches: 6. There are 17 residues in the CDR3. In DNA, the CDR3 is TGTGCCTGGAGTGTACTAGGACTAGCGGGGGCTTCCTACGAGCAGTACTTC. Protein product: CAWSVLGLAGASYEQYF.

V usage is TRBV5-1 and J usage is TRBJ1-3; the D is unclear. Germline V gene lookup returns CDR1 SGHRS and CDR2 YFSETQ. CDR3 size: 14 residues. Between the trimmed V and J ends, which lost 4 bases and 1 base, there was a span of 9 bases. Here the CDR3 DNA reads TGCGCCAGCAGCCCAGAGGTTTCTGGAAACACCATATATTTT. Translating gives CASSPEVSGNTIYF.

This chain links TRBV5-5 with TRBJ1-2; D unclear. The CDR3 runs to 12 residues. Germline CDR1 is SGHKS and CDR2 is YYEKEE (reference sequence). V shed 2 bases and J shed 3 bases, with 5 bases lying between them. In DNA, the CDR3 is TGTGCCAGCAGCTTACTAGACTATGGCTACACCTTC. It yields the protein CASSLLDYGYTF.

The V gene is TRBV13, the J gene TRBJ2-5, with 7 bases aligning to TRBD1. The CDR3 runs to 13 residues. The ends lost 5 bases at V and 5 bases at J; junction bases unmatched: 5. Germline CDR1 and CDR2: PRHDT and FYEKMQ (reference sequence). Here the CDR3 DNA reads TGTGCCAGCAGCCCAGGGGGTCCGGAGACCCAGTACTTC. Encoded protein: CASSPGGPETQYF. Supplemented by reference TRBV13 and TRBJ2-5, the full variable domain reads AAGVIQSPRHLIKEKRETATLKCYPIPRHDTVYWYQQGPGQDPQFLISFYEKMQSDKGSIPDRFSAQQFSDYHSELNMSSLELGDSALYFCASSPGGPETQYFGPGTRLLVL.

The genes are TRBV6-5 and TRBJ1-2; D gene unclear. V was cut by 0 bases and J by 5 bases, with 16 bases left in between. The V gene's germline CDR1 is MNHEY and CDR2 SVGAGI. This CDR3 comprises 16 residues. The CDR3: CASSYSINTRGYGYTF. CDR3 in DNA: TGTGCCAGCAGTTACTCGATAAATACCAGAGGATATGGCTACACCTTC.